This TCR beta chain originates from a study of tumor-infiltrating lymphocytes in oesophageal squamous cell carcinoma. Germline-derived CDR1 and CDR2 are SGHVS and FNYEAQ. CDR3 size: 15 residues. TCRdb independently ran MiXCR on the PCR reads; one entry per CDR3 protein. The repertoire holds 17,000 or so distinct CDR3 sequences, with about 50% as singletons. The clonotype comes from a female donor with esophageal squamous cell carcinoma. The chain joins TRBV7-6 to TRBJ2-7, with D possibly being TRBD1 (6 bases). The J call could be wrong; TRBJ2-5 is a better fit for the DNA end. The sequenced material came from normal esophageal tissue next to the tumor. CDR3 residues: CASSLGSGDGETQYF. CDR3 DNA sequence: TGTGCCAGCAGCTTAGGATCAGGGGATGGGGAGACCCAGTACTTC.